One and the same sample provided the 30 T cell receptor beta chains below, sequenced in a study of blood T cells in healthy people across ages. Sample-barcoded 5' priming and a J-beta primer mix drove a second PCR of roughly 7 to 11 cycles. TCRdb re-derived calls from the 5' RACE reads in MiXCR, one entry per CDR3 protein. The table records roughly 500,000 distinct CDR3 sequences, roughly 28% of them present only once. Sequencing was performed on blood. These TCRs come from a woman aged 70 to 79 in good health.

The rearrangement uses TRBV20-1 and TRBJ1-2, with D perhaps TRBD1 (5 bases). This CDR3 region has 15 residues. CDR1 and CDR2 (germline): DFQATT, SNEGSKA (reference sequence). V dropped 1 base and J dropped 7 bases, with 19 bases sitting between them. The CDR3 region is CSARAPGGGFSGYTF. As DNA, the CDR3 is TGCAGTGCTAGAGCCCCGGGGGGGGGTTTCAGTGGCTACACCTTC.

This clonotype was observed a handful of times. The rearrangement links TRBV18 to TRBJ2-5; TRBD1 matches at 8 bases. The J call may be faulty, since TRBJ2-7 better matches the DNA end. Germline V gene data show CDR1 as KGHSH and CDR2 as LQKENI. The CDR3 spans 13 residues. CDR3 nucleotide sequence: TGTGCCAGCTCACCGAAACAGGGGGACGAGCAGTACTTC. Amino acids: CASSPKQGDEQYF.

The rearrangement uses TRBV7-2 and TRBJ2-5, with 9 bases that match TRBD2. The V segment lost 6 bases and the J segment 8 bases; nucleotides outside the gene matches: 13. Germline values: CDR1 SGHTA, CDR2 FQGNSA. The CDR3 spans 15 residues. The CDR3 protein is CASRQQGSGGVTQYF. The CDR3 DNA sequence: TGTGCCAGCAGACAACAGGGTAGCGGGGGAGTTACCCAGTACTTC.

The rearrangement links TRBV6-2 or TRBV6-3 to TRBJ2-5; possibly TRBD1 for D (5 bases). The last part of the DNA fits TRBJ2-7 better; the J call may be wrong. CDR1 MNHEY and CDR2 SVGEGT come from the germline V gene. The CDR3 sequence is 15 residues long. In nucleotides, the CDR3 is TGTGCCAGCAGTTACTCAAGACAGCCGAGAAACGAGCAGTACTTC. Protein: CASSYSRQPRNEQYF.

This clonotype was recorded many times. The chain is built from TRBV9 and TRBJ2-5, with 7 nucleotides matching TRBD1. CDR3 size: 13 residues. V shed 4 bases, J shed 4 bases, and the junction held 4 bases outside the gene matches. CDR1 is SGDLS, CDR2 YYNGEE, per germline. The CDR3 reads CASSTRQGETQYF. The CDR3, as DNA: TGTGCCAGCAGCACGCGACAGGGAGAGACCCAGTACTTC. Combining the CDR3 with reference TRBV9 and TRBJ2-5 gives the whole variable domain DSGVTQTPKHLITATGQRVTLRCSPRSGDLSVYWYQQSLDQGLQFLIQYYNGEERAKGNILERFSAQQFPDLHSELNLSSLELGDSALYFCASSTRQGETQYFGPGTRLLVL.

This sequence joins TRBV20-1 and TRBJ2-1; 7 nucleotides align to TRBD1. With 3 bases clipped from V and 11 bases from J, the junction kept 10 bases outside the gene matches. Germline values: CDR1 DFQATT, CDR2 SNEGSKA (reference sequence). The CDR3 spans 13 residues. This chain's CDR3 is CSARSLDRVQQFF. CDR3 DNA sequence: TGCAGTGCTAGGAGTCTTGACAGGGTTCAGCAGTTCTTC.

The CDR3 DNA follows: TGCAGTGCCGCGGGGGGATCGGGGCAAATTAATGAAAAACTGTTTTTT. As protein: CSAAGGSGQINEKLFF. V usage is TRBV20-1 and J usage is TRBJ1-4; D perhaps matches TRBD1 (5 bases). V was cut by 6 bases and J by 4 bases, with 21 bases left in between. The CDR3 is 16 residues long. CDR1 is DFQATT and CDR2 is SNEGSKA in the germline V gene (reference sequence).

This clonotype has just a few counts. The CDR3 nucleotides are TGTGCCAGCAGCTTACTGACCGGGGGGGCCACGGAGACCCAGTACTTC. This translates into CASSLLTGGATETQYF. The chain is built from TRBV11-2 and TRBJ2-5, with 8 nucleotides matching TRBD2. Germline V gives CDR1 SGHAT, CDR2 FQNNGV. CDR3 length equals 16 residues. Trimming at V came to 2 bases and at J to 5 bases, leaving 10 bases not matched to a gene.

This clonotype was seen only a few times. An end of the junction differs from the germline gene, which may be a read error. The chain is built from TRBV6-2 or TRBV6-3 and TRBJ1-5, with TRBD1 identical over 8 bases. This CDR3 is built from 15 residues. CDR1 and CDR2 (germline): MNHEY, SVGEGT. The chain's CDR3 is CASSHSDRGNQPQHF. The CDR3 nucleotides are TGTGCCAGCAGTCACTCGGACAGGGGCAATCAGCCCCAGCATTTT.

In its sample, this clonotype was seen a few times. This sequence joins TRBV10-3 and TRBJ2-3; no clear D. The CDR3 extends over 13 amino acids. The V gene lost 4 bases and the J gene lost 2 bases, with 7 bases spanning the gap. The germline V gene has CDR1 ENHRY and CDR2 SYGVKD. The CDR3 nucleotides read TGTGCCATCAGTGGGGGATTCACAGATACGCAGTATTTT. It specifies CAISGGFTDTQYF.

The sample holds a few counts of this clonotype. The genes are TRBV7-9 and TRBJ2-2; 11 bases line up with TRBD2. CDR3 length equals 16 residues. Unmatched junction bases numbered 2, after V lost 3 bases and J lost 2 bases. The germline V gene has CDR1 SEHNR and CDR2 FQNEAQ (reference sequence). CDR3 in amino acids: CASSFGTSGNTGELFF. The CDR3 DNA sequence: TGTGCCAGCAGCTTCGGGACTAGCGGAAACACCGGGGAGCTGTTTTTT.

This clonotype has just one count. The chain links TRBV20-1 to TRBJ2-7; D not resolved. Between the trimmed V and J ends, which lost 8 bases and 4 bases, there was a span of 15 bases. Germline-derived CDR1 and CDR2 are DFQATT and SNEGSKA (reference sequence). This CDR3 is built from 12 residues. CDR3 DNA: TGCAGTCCCCTAAAGTCCCCATACGAGCAGTACTTC. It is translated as CSPLKSPYEQYF.

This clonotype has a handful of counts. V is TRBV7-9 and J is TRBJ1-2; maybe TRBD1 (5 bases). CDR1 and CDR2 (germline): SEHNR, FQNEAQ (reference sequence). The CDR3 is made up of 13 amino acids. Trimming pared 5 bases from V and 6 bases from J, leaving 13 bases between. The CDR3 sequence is CASSPSAGNGYTF. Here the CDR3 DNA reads TGTGCCAGCAGCCCATCGGCAGGGAATGGCTACACCTTC.

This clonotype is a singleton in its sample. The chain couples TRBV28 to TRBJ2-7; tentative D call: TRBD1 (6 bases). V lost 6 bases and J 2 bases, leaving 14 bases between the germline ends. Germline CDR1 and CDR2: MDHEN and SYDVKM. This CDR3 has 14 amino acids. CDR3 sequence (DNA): TGTGCCAGCAGAACTCTCGGACAGACCTACGAGCAGTACTTC. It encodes CASRTLGQTYEQYF.

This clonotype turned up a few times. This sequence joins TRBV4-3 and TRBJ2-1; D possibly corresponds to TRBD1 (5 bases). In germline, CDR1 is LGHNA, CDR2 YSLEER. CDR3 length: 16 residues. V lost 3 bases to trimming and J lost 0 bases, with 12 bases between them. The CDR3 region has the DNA TGCGCCAGCAGCCAGGCACAGGCGAGCTCCTACAATGAGCAGTTCTTC. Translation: CASSQAQASSYNEQFF.

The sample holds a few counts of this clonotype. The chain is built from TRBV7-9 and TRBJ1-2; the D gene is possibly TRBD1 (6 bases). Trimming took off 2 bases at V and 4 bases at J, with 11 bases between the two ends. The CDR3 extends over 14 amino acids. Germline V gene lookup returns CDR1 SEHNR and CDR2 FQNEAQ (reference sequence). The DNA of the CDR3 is TGTGCCAGCAGCTTATCGGACAGCCTCTATGGCTACACCTTC. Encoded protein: CASSLSDSLYGYTF.

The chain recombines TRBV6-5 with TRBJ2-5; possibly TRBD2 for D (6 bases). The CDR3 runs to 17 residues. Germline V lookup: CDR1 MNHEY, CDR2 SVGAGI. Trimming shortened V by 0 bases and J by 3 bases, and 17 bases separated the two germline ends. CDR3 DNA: TGTGCCAGCAGTTACTCGGCTAGGCGGGGAAATGAAGAGACCCAGTACTTC. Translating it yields CASSYSARRGNEETQYF.

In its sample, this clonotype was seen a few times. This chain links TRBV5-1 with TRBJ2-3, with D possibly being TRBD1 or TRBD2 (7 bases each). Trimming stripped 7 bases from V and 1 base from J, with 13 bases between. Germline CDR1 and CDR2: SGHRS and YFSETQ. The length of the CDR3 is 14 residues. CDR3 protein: CASGEGARTDTQYF. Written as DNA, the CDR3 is TGCGCCAGCGGGGAGGGGGCACGCACAGATACGCAGTATTTT.

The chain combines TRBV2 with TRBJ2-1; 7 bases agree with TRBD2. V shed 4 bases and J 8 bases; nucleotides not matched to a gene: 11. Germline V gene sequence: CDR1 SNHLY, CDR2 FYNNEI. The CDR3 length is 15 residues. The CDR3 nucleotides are TGTGCCAGCAGTGCGTTTGGACTAGTAATCGATGAGCAGTTCTTC. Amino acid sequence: CASSAFGLVIDEQFF.

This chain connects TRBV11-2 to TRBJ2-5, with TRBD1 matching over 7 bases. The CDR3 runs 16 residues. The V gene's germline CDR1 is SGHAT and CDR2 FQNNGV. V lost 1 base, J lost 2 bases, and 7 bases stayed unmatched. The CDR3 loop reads CASSLVLTGPQETQYF. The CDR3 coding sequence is TGTGCCAGCAGCTTAGTTCTGACAGGGCCACAAGAGACCCAGTACTTC.

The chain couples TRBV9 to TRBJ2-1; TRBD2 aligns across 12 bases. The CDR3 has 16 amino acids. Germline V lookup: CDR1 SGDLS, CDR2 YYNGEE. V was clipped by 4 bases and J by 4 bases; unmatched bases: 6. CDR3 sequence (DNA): TGTGCCAGCAGCAGAGAAGGGACTAGCGGGTACAATGAGCAGTTCTTC. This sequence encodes CASSREGTSGYNEQFF.

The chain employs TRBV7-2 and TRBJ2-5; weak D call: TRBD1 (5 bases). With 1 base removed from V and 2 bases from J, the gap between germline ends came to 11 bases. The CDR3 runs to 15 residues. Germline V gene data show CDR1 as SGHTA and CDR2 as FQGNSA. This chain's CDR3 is CASSLVAPGQETQYF. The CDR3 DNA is TGTGCCAGCAGCTTAGTGGCCCCAGGGCAAGAGACCCAGTACTTC.

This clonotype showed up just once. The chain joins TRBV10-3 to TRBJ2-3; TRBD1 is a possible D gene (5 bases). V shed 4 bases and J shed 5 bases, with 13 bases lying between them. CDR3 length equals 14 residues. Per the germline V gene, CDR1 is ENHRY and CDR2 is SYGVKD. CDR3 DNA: TGTGCCATCAGTGTCGTTGGGGCAGGAGATACGCAGTATTTT. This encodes CAISVVGAGDTQYF.

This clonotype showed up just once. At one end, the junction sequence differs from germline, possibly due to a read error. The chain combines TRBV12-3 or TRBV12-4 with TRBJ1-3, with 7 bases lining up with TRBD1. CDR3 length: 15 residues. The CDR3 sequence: CACSQGQSSGNTIYF. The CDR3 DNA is TGTGCCTGCAGCCAGGGACAGTCCTCTGGAAACACCATATACTTT.

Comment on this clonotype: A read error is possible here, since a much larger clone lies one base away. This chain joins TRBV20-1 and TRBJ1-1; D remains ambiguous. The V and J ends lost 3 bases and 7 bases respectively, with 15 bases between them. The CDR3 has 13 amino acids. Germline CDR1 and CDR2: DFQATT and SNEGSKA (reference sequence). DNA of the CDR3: TGCAGTGCTAGCCATAACGCGGGAATTGAAGCTTTCTTT. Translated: CSASHNAGIEAFF.

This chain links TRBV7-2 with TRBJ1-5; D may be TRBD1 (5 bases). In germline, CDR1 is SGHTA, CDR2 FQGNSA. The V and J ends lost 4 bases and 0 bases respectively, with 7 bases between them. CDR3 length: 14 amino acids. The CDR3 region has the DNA TGTGCCAGCAGCTCCAGGGCTAGCAATCAGCCCCAGCATTTT. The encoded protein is CASSSRASNQPQHF.

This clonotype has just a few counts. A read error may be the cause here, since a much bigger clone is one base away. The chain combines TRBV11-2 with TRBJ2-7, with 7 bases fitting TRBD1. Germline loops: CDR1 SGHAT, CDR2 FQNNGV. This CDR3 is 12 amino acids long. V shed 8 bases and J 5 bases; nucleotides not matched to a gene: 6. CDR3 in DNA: TGTGCCAGCCGACAGGGTGTCCACGAGCAGTACTTC. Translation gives CASRQGVHEQYF.

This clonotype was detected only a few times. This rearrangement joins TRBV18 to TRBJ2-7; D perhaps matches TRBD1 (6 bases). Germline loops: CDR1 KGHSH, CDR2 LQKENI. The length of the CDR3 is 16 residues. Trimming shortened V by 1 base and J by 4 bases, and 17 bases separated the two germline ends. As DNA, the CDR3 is TGTGCCAGCTCACCACTCAACCTCGGACAGTTATACGAGCAGTACTTC. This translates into CASSPLNLGQLYEQYF.

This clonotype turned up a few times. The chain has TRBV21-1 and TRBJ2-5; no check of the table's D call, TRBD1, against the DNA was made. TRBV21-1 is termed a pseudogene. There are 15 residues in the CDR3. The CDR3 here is CASSKGRGRGETQYF. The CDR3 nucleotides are TGTGCCAGCAGCAAAGGGAGAGGGAGAGGGGAGACCCAGTACTTC.

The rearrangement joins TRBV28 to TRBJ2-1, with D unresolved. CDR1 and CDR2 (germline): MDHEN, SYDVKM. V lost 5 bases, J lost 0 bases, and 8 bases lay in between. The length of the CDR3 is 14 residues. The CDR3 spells CASSPPYSYNEQFF. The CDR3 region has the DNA TGTGCCAGCAGTCCTCCTTACTCCTACAATGAGCAGTTCTTC.